These T cell receptor beta chains were read from a single sample in a study of shared clonotypes between healthy human individuals. Profiling relied on immunoSEQ multiplex PCR, and the TCRdb table lists in-frame clones only, not all of them. The sample contains nearly 600,000 clones, over 95% of which appear only once. The sample taken for sequencing was naive CD8+ T cells sorted from blood. Receptor source: a woman in her 30s in good health. Each CDR3 is given with its conserved first and last residue. The D gene is left open where the match is weak. Some rows have no size entry. The others give once, few or many, or a class for an expanded clone.

TGTGCCAGCAGTAGCTACAGGGGGGAAGACTATGGCTACACCTTC | CASSSYRGEDYGYTF | . | TRBJ1-2 | TRBD1 | TRBV14
TGTGCCAGTAGTATAGGGGAGGCCTACGAGCAGTACTTC | CASSIGEAYEQYF | . | TRBJ2-7 | . | TRBV19
TGTGCCAGCAGCTCCAGGGGTCGGGACTCCTACAATGAGCAGTTCTTC | CASSSRGRDSYNEQFF | . | TRBJ2-1 | . | TRBV7-9
TGTGCCAGCAGCCAGGGGGATGAAAAACTGTTTTTT | CASSQGDEKLFF | . | TRBJ1-4 | TRBD1 | TRBV27
TGTGCCAGCAGCTCGCTGACTAACACAAGAACAGATACGCAGTATTTT | CASSSLTNTRTDTQYF | . | TRBJ2-3 | . | TRBV5-6
TGTGCCAGCAGTATCCCGGGACTAGCGGGGACTTTTTCCTACGAGCAGTACTTC | CASSIPGLAGTFSYEQYF | . | TRBJ2-7 | TRBD2 | TRBV27
TGTGCCACCACGGAGCACTTCCAGGAAGGCTACACCTTC | CATTEHFQEGYTF | . | TRBJ1-2 | . | TRBV2
TGTGCCAGCAGCTTAATGTCTATCTACAATGAGCAGTTCTTC | CASSLMSIYNEQFF | . | TRBJ2-1 | . | TRBV7-9
TGCGCCAGCAGTGAGGGGGGGTATACGAACACCGGGGAGCTGTTTTTT | CASSEGGYTNTGELFF | . | TRBJ2-2 | . | TRBV10-2
TGTGCCAGCTTGGGCCTAGCGGGAGATGTCGAGCAGTACTTC | CASLGLAGDVEQYF | . | TRBJ2-7 | TRBD2 | TRBV2
TGTGCCAGCAGCCCTATCCTCGAGCAGTACTTC | CASSPILEQYF | . | TRBJ2-7 | . | TRBV5-8
TGTGCCAGCAGCCTACCTGCCGGCAGGGCGTACGAGCAGTACTTC | CASSLPAGRAYEQYF | . | TRBJ2-7 | . | TRBV28
TGTGCCAGCAGTGGAAACATGGATGAGCAGTTCTTC | CASSGNMDEQFF | . | TRBJ2-1 | . | TRBV2
TGTGCCAGCAGCTACAGGTTGGGCTACGAGCAGTACTTC | CASSYRLGYEQYF | . | TRBJ2-7 | . | TRBV7-9
TGCGCCAGCAGCCACCGTCCGGAGCCCCCCGGGGAGCTGTTTTTT | CASSHRPEPPGELFF | once | TRBJ2-2 | . | TRBV4-1
TGTGCCAGTACCTACGGGACAGGAGTCTACAATGAGCAGTTCTTC | CASTYGTGVYNEQFF | . | TRBJ2-1 | TRBD1 | TRBV19
TGCAGTCTACCGCGTCGGGACTTGCAGTACTTC | CSLPRRDLQYF | . | TRBJ2-7 | . | TRBV20-1
TGTGCCAGCAGTTTCCTAAGTGGGGGTCTCCGTGGGAAGACCCAGTACTTC | CASSFLSGGLRGKTQYF | . | TRBJ2-5 | . | TRBV28
TGTGCCAGCAGCTTGGTTGCTAGCGGGCGGACAGATACGCAGTATTTT | CASSLVASGRTDTQYF | . | TRBJ2-3 | TRBD2 | TRBV5-4
TGTGCCAGCAGCCTGGATTCCTACAATGAGCAGTTCTTC | CASSLDSYNEQFF | . | TRBJ2-1 | . | TRBV27
TGTGCCAGCAGCTTAACAGGGGGCCTCGGCTCTGGAAACACCATATATTTT | CASSLTGGLGSGNTIYF | . | TRBJ1-3 | TRBD1 | TRBV5-5
TGTGCCAGCAGTTCAATCCCTTTGAGCACTGAAGCTTTCTTT | CASSSIPLSTEAFF | . | TRBJ1-1 | . | TRBV27
TGCAGCGGTAGGGACGGTTACACTGAAGCTTTCTTT | CSGRDGYTEAFF | . | TRBJ1-1 | . | TRBV29-1
TGTGCCAGCAGTGAATTGGAGGGGAGAAGTGGAAACACCATATATTTT | CASSELEGRSGNTIYF | . | TRBJ1-3 | . | TRBV6-1
TGTGCCAGTAGCCGAACCTCAGGGACTGAAGCTTTCTTT | CASSRTSGTEAFF | . | TRBJ1-1 | . | TRBV19
TGTGCCACCAGCAGAGAAGCTTGGGACAGAGAGCAGTTCTTC | CATSREAWDREQFF | . | TRBJ2-1 | TRBD1 | TRBV15
TGTGCCAGCAGCGTAGTCCGGATGAACACTGAAGCTTTCTTT | CASSVVRMNTEAFF | once | TRBJ1-1 | . | TRBV9
TGTGCCATCAGTGGCCAGGGGGAGCCCTACAATGAGCAGTTCTTC | CAISGQGEPYNEQFF | . | TRBJ2-1 | TRBD1 | TRBV10-3
TGTGCCACCAGCAAAGGGGCGAGCAATCAGCCCCAGCATTTT | CATSKGASNQPQHF | . | TRBJ1-5 | . | TRBV15
TGTGCCAGCAGCTTGACTGGGGGCCTCGACTACGAGCAGTACTTC | CASSLTGGLDYEQYF | . | TRBJ2-7 | . | TRBV5-6
TGCGCCAGCAGCTTACAGGGGGCTTCGGGAAACACCATATATTTT | CASSLQGASGNTIYF | . | TRBJ1-3 | TRBD1 | TRBV5-1
TGCGCCAGCAGCCATGGCGGATCTAATGAAAAACTGTTTTTT | CASSHGGSNEKLFF | . | TRBJ1-4 | . | TRBV4-1
TGTGCCAGCAGTTCCACTGACCTGGCGGAGAGGGAGTTCTTC | CASSSTDLAEREFF | once | TRBJ2-1 | . | TRBV27
TGTGCCAGCAGTCATGGCGTCGGGAACGAGCAGTACTTC | CASSHGVGNEQYF | . | TRBJ2-7 | . | TRBV28
TGTGCCAGCAGCTTAGGCGCGGGGGAGACCCAGTACTTC | CASSLGAGETQYF | . | TRBJ2-5 | . | TRBV5-6
TGTGCCAGCAGTCCCTCAGCGGGAGTTTTAAGTAATGAGCAGTTCTTC | CASSPSAGVLSNEQFF | . | TRBJ2-1 | TRBD2 | TRBV27
TGTGCCAGCAGCCTGTCGGAGGAATCCAATCAGCCCCAGCATTTT | CASSLSEESNQPQHF | . | TRBJ1-5 | . | TRBV6-5
TGTGCCAGCAGTGACAGGGGGACGAACACTGAAGCTTTCTTT | CASSDRGTNTEAFF | . | TRBJ1-1 | TRBD1 | TRBV2
TGTGCCAGCAGCCTCAACACTGAAGCTTTCTTT | CASSLNTEAFF | few | TRBJ1-1 | . | TRBV7-9
TGTGCCAGCATCTTGACAGGGGGCGGGTACGAGCAGTACTTC | CASILTGGGYEQYF | . | TRBJ2-7 | TRBD1 | TRBV11-2
TGTGCCAGCAGCGTAGGGAGCTCCTACAATGAGCAGTTCTTC | CASSVGSSYNEQFF | . | TRBJ2-1 | . | TRBV9
TGTGCCAGCAGCAAAGGGTACAGGGATGGAACTAATGAAAAACTGTTTTTT | CASSKGYRDGTNEKLFF | once | TRBJ1-4 | . | TRBV21-1
TGTGCCAGCAGTGAAGGACTAGCGGGACGGTACGAGCAGTACTTC | CASSEGLAGRYEQYF | . | TRBJ2-7 | TRBD2 | TRBV6-1
TGTGCCAGCAGCTTAATCGGCGGGAGGGCTGGGGAGACCCAGTACTTC | CASSLIGGRAGETQYF | . | TRBJ2-5 | TRBD2 | TRBV7-9
TGTGCCAGCAGTTCCCAGGGGGATCCTTCCTACGAGCAGTACTTC | CASSSQGDPSYEQYF | . | TRBJ2-7 | TRBD1 | TRBV27
TGTGCCAGCAGTTTTTCAGGGGATACGCAGTATTTT | CASSFSGDTQYF | . | TRBJ2-3 | . | TRBV27
TGCGCCAGCAGCTTGGTATCCCAGAACGAGCAGTACTTC | CASSLVSQNEQYF | once | TRBJ2-7 | . | TRBV5-1
TGTGCCAGCGGATTTCAGCTTAACACTGAAGCTTTCTTT | CASGFQLNTEAFF | . | TRBJ1-1 | . | TRBV2
TGTGCCAGCAACCGGGGAGACTACGAGCAGTACTTC | CASNRGDYEQYF | . | TRBJ2-7 | . | TRBV28
TGTGCCAGCAGCTTATCTGGGACTAGCGGGCGGAGCTCCTACGAGCAGTACTTC | CASSLSGTSGRSSYEQYF | once | TRBJ2-7 | TRBD2 | TRBV11-2
TGTGCCAGCGGGGGGGACAGGACACTTACAGATACGCAGTATTTT | CASGGDRTLTDTQYF | . | TRBJ2-3 | . | TRBV6-5
TGTGCCAGCAGCTCAAGCTCCTACGAGCAGTACTTC | CASSSSSYEQYF | . | TRBJ2-7 | . | TRBV5-5
TGTGCCAGCTCACCAAACGGTCCCCTGTCTCCCGAGCAGTACTTC | CASSPNGPLSPEQYF | . | TRBJ2-7 | . | TRBV18
TGCGCCAGCAGTGAAGCTAGTCAGCCCCAGCATTTT | CASSEASQPQHF | . | TRBJ1-5 | . | TRBV10-2
TGTGCCAGCGGGGGGGCTTTGGAGACCCAGTACTTC | CASGGALETQYF | . | TRBJ2-5 | . | TRBV7-9
TGCGCCAGCAGCCGGGAATGGACTGGCAATGAGCAGTTCTTC | CASSREWTGNEQFF | . | TRBJ2-1 | . | TRBV5-1
TGTGCCAGTAGTATAAGCGGGCTTACTCAAGAGACCCAGTACTTC | CASSISGLTQETQYF | . | TRBJ2-5 | . | TRBV19
TGTGCCAGCAGCTTTTCGGGTGAGCAGTTCTTC | CASSFSGEQFF | . | TRBJ2-1 | . | TRBV7-9
TGTGCCAGCAGCTCCTCCGTTGGAGGAAAGGTTACGCAGTATTTT | CASSSSVGGKVTQYF | . | TRBJ2-3 | . | TRBV11-2
TGTGCCAGCAGTCCGGGGGTGGGAGGCTACGAGCAGTACTTC | CASSPGVGGYEQYF | . | TRBJ2-7 | . | TRBV27